The 4 T cell receptor beta chains in this list originate from one sample, sequenced in a study of PD-L1 blockade in urothelial cancer. Profiled with immunoSEQ multiplex PCR; TCRdb holds only in-frame clones, not every one. The sample consists of under 150,000 clones, 75% to 90% of them appearing once. As to time point: peripheral blood 6 weeks after treatment start. Sample: PBMCs, taken around atezolizumab (anti-PD-L1) treatment. The receptors derive from a man aged 60 to 75 with urothelial cancer.

V usage is TRBV23-1 and J usage is TRBJ2-3; 8 bases match TRBD1. TRBV23-1 counts as an open reading frame of uncertain function. The CDR3 contains 16 residues. With 3 bases clipped from V and 3 bases from J, the junction kept 8 bases outside the gene matches. This CDR3 is CASSQSRTGITDTQYF. CDR3 nucleotide sequence: TGCGCCAGCAGTCAGTCCAGGACAGGGATTACAGATACGCAGTATTTT.

The genes are TRBV5-4 and TRBJ2-5; D is possibly TRBD1 (5 bases). V dropped 0 bases and J dropped 1 base, with 10 bases sitting between them. The CDR3 runs to 15 residues. The germline gives CDR1 SGHNT, CDR2 YYREEE (reference sequence). The CDR3 sequence: CASSLGQMAQETQYF. The CDR3 nucleotides are TGTGCCAGCAGCTTGGGACAGATGGCCCAAGAGACCCAGTACTTC.

This clone was seen a single time. V gene TRBV7-6 combines with J gene TRBJ2-1, with unresolved D. CDR1 and CDR2 (germline): SGHVS, FNYEAQ. The V and J ends lost 1 base and 4 bases respectively, with 5 bases between them. The CDR3 totals 13 residues. CDR3 nucleotide sequence: TGTGCCAGCAGCTTAGGCCAGTACAATGAGCAGTTCTTC. Its protein product is CASSLGQYNEQFF.

This rearrangement joins TRBV9 to TRBJ2-5; the D gene is possibly TRBD2 (6 bases). The CDR3 extends over 13 amino acids. Trimming pared 3 bases from V and 4 bases from J, leaving 10 bases between. Germline CDR1 is SGDLS and CDR2 is YYNGEE. The DNA for the CDR3 is TGTGCCAGCAGCGCCGCAGCGGGAGAGACCCAGTACTTC. Translated, it gives CASSAAAGETQYF.